Listed below are T cell receptor beta chains from one sample, sequenced in a study of T-cell reconstitution after alpha-beta-depleted transplantation in children. TCRdb re-called the PCR reads with MiXCR, one entry per CDR3 protein. Of over 200,000 distinct CDR3 sequences in the sample, over 15% were seen once. The source material was PBMCs, mostly from graft donor cells, sampled 360 days after TCRalphabeta/CD19-depleted stem cell transplant. All receptors derive from a male patient aged 2-9 years who had a stem cell transplant for acute lymphoblastic leukemia, so the T cells may come from the graft donor. CDR3s include the opening cysteine and the closing phenylalanine or tryptophan. A D gene is named only where the DNA matches it firmly. Rows give clone size only sometimes, using once, few, many, or a class for an expanded clone.

D: TRBD2
size: -
J: TRBJ2-3
V: TRBV12-3/TRBV12-4
DNA: TGTGCCAGCAGTTACGTAGTAGCGGGGGCAGATACGCAGTATTTT
CDR3: CASSYVVAGADTQYF

D: -
size: few
J: TRBJ2-7
V: TRBV27
DNA: TGTGCCAGTAGAGGACAGAGCTCCTACGAGCAGTACTTC
CDR3: CASRGQSSYEQYF

D: TRBD2
size: few
J: TRBJ2-1
V: TRBV5-1
DNA: TGCGCCAGCAGTTTAGCGGGGTGGTTTTACAATGAGCAGTTCTTC
CDR3: CASSLAGWFYNEQFF

D: -
size: few
J: TRBJ2-5
V: TRBV27
DNA: TGTGCCACCCAGGCGTTTGAGACCCAGTACTTC
CDR3: CATQAFETQYF

D: TRBD1
size: -
J: TRBJ1-4
V: TRBV15
DNA: TGTGCCACCAGCAGAGATCGGCAGGGGGAAGAAAAACTGTTTTTT
CDR3: CATSRDRQGEEKLFF

D: TRBD1
size: -
J: TRBJ2-1
V: TRBV28
DNA: TGTGCCAGCAGACCCTCCGGGACAGGAACCAATGAGCAGTTCTTC
CDR3: CASRPSGTGTNEQFF

D: TRBD2
size: -
J: TRBJ2-1
V: TRBV3-1
DNA: TGTGCCAGCAGCCAGGGACTAGCGGGAGGAGCCCCCAATGAGCAGTTCTTC
CDR3: CASSQGLAGGAPNEQFF

D: -
size: -
J: TRBJ2-7
V: TRBV19
DNA: TGTGCCAGTAGTGGCACCGGGGGTCGTAACGAGCAGTACTTC
CDR3: CASSGTGGRNEQYF

D: -
size: many
J: TRBJ1-4
V: TRBV20-1
DNA: TGCAGTGCTAGATTCGCCAGCCCAGGGTTGGAAAAACTGTTTTTT
CDR3: CSARFASPGLEKLFF

D: -
size: many
J: TRBJ1-3
V: TRBV6-1
DNA: TGTGCCAGCAGGCCGGGACCCTCGAGGGACTCTGGAAACACCATATATTTT
CDR3: CASRPGPSRDSGNTIYF

D: -
size: many
J: TRBJ2-3
V: TRBV7-2
DNA: TGTGCCAGCAGCTTAGCGCTACTCCCCCCTATTACGCAGTATTTT
CDR3: CASSLALLPPITQYF

D: TRBD2
size: -
J: TRBJ2-1
V: TRBV7-8
DNA: TGTGCCAGCAGCTTAGGGGTTATAGCGGGGGCAAAGAGGAATGAGCAGTTCTTC
CDR3: CASSLGVIAGAKRNEQFF

D: -
size: -
J: TRBJ2-3
V: TRBV11-2
DNA: TGTGCCAGCAGCTTCGGGGCAGGGCATACCCCCTCAGATACGCAGTATTTT
CDR3: CASSFGAGHTPSDTQYF

D: -
size: few
J: TRBJ2-1
V: TRBV7-2
DNA: TGTGCCAGCAGCCCCCCTGGAGAAATCAATGAGCAGTTCTTC
CDR3: CASSPPGEINEQFF

D: TRBD1
size: once
J: TRBJ1-5
V: TRBV6-2/TRBV6-3
DNA: TGTGCCAGCACCAAACCGCAGGGACAGCAAAAGCCACGCTTCGATAGCAATCAGCCCCAGCATTTT
CDR3: CASTKPQGQQKPRFDSNQPQHF